The 14 T cell receptor beta chains below come from one sample, sequenced in a study of cytomegalovirus exposure and HLA in healthy donors. 60 Vbeta and 13 Jbeta primers were used in PCR. Using immunoSEQ multiplex PCR, the repertoire was profiled, and TCRdb retains in-frame clones only, with some absent. This table has about 110,000 clones, about two thirds appearing once. Source material: PBMCs. Receptors originate from a female donor in good health and CMV-seronegative.

The gene calls are TRBV18 and TRBJ1-1; D remains unclear. Trimming cost V 5 bases and J 3 bases, with 10 bases left between them. CDR3 size: 13 residues. Germline lookup yields CDR1 KGHSH and CDR2 LQKENI. The CDR3 sequence: CASSLHADTEAFF. Written as DNA, the CDR3 is TGTGCCAGCTCATTACACGCAGACACTGAAGCTTTCTTT. Full variable domain (outside the CDR3, taken from reference TRBV18 and TRBJ1-1): NAGVMQNPRHLVRRRGQEARLRCSPMKGHSHVYWYRQLPEEGLKFMVYLQKENIIDESGMPKERFSAEFPKEGPSILRIQQVVRGDSAAYFCASSLHADTEAFFGQGTRLTVV.

The rearrangement joins TRBV7-2 to TRBJ2-1, with 8 bases aligning to TRBD2. CDR1 is SGHTA and CDR2 is FQGNSA in the germline V gene. With 0 bases clipped from V and 15 bases from J, the junction kept 7 bases outside the gene matches. The CDR3 length is 13 residues. CDR3 sequence reads: CASSLAPSGSLFF. The DNA for the CDR3 is TGTGCCAGCAGCTTAGCTCCCAGCGGGAGTCTGTTCTTC.

Only a few counts were recorded for this clone. The genes are TRBV5-5 and TRBJ2-7; 9 nucleotides line up with TRBD2. With 6 bases clipped from V and 4 bases from J, the junction kept 17 bases outside the gene matches. The CDR3 length is 17 residues. Germline V gene data show CDR1 as SGHKS and CDR2 as YYEKEE (reference sequence). This CDR3 is CASTPRAREGLRYEQYF. The CDR3 bases are TGTGCCAGCACCCCCCGGGCGCGGGAGGGCCTTCGTTACGAGCAGTACTTC. Filled out from reference TRBV5-5 and TRBJ2-7, the complete variable domain reads DAGVTQSPTHLIKTRGQQVTLRCSPISGHKSVSWYQQVLGQGPQFIFQYYEKEERGRGNFPDRFSARQFPNYSSELNVNALLLGDSALYLCASTPRAREGLRYEQYFGPGTRLTVT.

The chain combines TRBV2 with TRBJ2-3, with 9 bases that match TRBD2. Germline CDR1 reads SNHLY; CDR2 reads FYNNEI. V was clipped by 1 base and J by 1 base; unmatched bases: 3. This CDR3 comprises 16 residues. The CDR3 region has the DNA TGTGCCAGCAGTGAAGGGGGCGGGAGGGGCACAGATACGCAGTATTTT. It codes for CASSEGGGRGTDTQYF.

This clone was observed a few times. The J gene is TRBJ2-1, the V gene TRBV28, with 9 bases aligning to TRBD2. CDR3 length: 15 amino acids. The germline gives CDR1 MDHEN, CDR2 SYDVKM. J gave up 3 bases and V 4 bases, and 4 bases lay outside the gene matches. The CDR3 region is CASSSREGIYNEQFF. The CDR3 region has the DNA TGTGCCAGCAGTTCGCGGGAGGGCATCTACAATGAGCAGTTCTTC.

The V call is TRBV10-1, the J call TRBJ2-7; 8 bases are a match to TRBD2. This CDR3 comprises 14 residues. Germline trimming cut 5 bases from V and 3 bases from J; bases unmatched to any gene: 6. In germline, CDR1 is WNHNN, CDR2 SYGVQD (reference sequence). CDR3 protein: CASSRGSGNYEQYF. The CDR3 bases are TGCGCCAGCAGTAGAGGTAGCGGGAACTACGAGCAGTACTTC.

The chain joins TRBV28 to TRBJ2-1; 10 bases agree with TRBD2. V trimming: 5 bases; J trimming: 4 bases; junction bases outside the gene matches: 5. The CDR3 consists of 15 residues. Germline lookup yields CDR1 MDHEN and CDR2 SYDVKM. CDR3: CASSELAGIYNEQFF. As DNA, the CDR3 is TGTGCCAGCAGTGAACTAGCGGGGATATACAATGAGCAGTTCTTC.

This clone was recorded only once. The J gene is TRBJ1-2, the V gene TRBV5-4; TRBD1 might be the D (5 bases). This CDR3 region has 12 residues. Germline-derived CDR1 and CDR2 are SGHNT and YYREEE (reference sequence). The V end lost 0 bases, the J end lost 7 bases, and 7 bases lay between the germline ends. The CDR3 loop is CASSLGQGGYTF. The CDR3 DNA follows: TGTGCCAGCAGCTTGGGTCAGGGTGGCTACACCTTC.

This clone was recorded a few times. This chain connects TRBV27 to TRBJ1-5; the match to TRBD1 covers 7 bases. V lost 5 bases to trimming and J lost 5 bases; unmatched junction nucleotides: 3. The germline V gene has CDR1 MNHEY and CDR2 SMNVEV (reference sequence). The CDR3 contains 13 residues. The CDR3 DNA reads TGTGCCAGCAGTGACAGGGTACATCAGCCCCAGCATTTT. Amino acid sequence: CASSDRVHQPQHF.

The genes are TRBV7-6 and TRBJ1-1, with TRBD1 identical over 8 bases. This CDR3 contains 16 residues. V lost 5 bases to trimming and J lost 3 bases; unmatched junction nucleotides: 11. Germline V CDR1 and CDR2: SGHVS, FNYEAQ. CDR3 protein: CASSTKTGGGDTEAFF. CDR3 DNA: TGTGCCAGCAGCACAAAAACAGGGGGGGGTGACACTGAAGCTTTCTTT.

The V and J genes are TRBV29-1 and TRBJ2-5; TRBD2 agrees at 13 bases. V lost 6 bases and J lost 5; bases outside the gene matches: 12. Per the germline V gene, CDR1 is SQVTM and CDR2 is ANQGSEA. The CDR3 has 16 amino acids. The CDR3 spells CSVVKGLAGSFETQYF. CDR3 bases: TGCAGCGTCGTCAAGGGACTAGCGGGAAGCTTCGAGACCCAGTACTTC.

Note on this clone: The sample has other DNA sequences that encode this CDR3 too. The CDR3 nucleotides read TGTGCCAGCAGCGTGACGGACAGACCCTACGAGCAGTACTTC. Encoded protein: CASSVTDRPYEQYF. The chain links TRBV9 to TRBJ2-7, with D perhaps matching TRBD1 (6 bases). The V end lost 2 bases, the J end lost 2 bases, and 11 bases lay between the germline ends. The CDR3 runs to 14 residues. The germline CDR1 and CDR2 sequences are SGDLS and YYNGEE.

V and J are TRBV28 and TRBJ1-1, with 7 nucleotides matching TRBD1. The CDR3 length is 15 residues. V was pared by 4 bases and J by 3 bases, with 8 bases of the junction left unmatched. The germline CDR1 and CDR2 sequences are MDHEN and SYDVKM. CDR3: CASSSLRGFDTEAFF. CDR3 sequence (DNA): TGTGCCAGCAGTTCCCTCAGGGGGTTCGACACTGAAGCTTTCTTT.

This chain connects TRBV7-8 to TRBJ1-1, with D maybe TRBD1 (5 bases). Germline loops: CDR1 SGHVS, CDR2 FQNEAQ. This CDR3 comprises 16 residues. Trimming pared 1 base from V and 0 bases from J, leaving 12 bases between. The CDR3 protein is CASSLVQGWMNTEAFF. The CDR3, as DNA: TGTGCCAGCAGCTTAGTTCAGGGTTGGATGAACACTGAAGCTTTCTTT.